One and the same sample provided the 25 T cell receptor beta chains below, sequenced in a study of blood T cells in healthy people across ages. Primers used in a second PCR of about 7 to 12 cycles were a sample-barcoded 5' primer and a J-beta primer mix. TCRdb recomputed calls from the 5' RACE reads with MiXCR, one row per CDR3 protein. The sample has nearly 800,000 distinct CDR3 sequences, 20% to 30% seen once. The data were also submitted as part of a second study, on T cells of mothers and their children.

Source material: blood. Receptors originate from a boy younger than 18 in good health.

Of note for this clonotype: At one end the junction does not follow the germline gene, possibly because of a read error. V and J are TRBV5-1 and TRBJ2-2; D remains unclear. There are 14 residues in the CDR3. CDR1 and CDR2 (germline): SGHRS, YFSETQ. The chain's CDR3 is CASSLGLHTRELFF. The CDR3 DNA follows: TGCGCCAGCAGCTTGGGACTGCACACCCGGGAGCTGTTTTTT.

Here the CDR3 DNA reads TGTGCCAGCTCGGAATCGGGACTAGCGGTAAACATTCAGTACTTC. Protein sequence: CASSESGLAVNIQYF. V gene TRBV18 combines with J gene TRBJ2-4; 11 bases are shared with TRBD2. CDR3 length: 15 amino acids. J lost 6 bases, V lost 6 bases, and 7 bases had no gene match. Germline V lookup: CDR1 KGHSH, CDR2 LQKENI.

A few counts support this clonotype. This chain connects TRBV2 to TRBJ2-7; 9 positions match TRBD1. CDR3 length: 13 amino acids. In germline, CDR1 is SNHLY, CDR2 FYNNEI. V dropped 6 bases and J dropped 3; count of bases not matched to a gene: 3. In DNA form, the CDR3 reads TGTGCCAGCAGGGAGGGACAGGGCTACGAGCAGTACTTC. Translation: CASREGQGYEQYF.

This chain uses TRBV2 with TRBJ2-5; 7 positions match TRBD1. The length of the CDR3 is 14 residues. The V segment lost 7 bases and the J segment 3 bases; nucleotides outside the gene matches: 8. Germline CDR1 is SNHLY and CDR2 is FYNNEI. The CDR3 nucleotides read TGTGCCAGCAATCCGGGGACAGCCAAAGAGACCCAGTACTTC. Translation: CASNPGTAKETQYF.

The rearrangement uses TRBV27 and TRBJ2-1; tentatively, D is TRBD2 (5 bases). This CDR3 region has 14 residues. Germline CDR1 and CDR2: MNHEY and SMNVEV (reference sequence). Trimming took off 6 bases at V and 4 bases at J, with 13 bases between the two ends. CDR3 protein: CASSSGLRYNEQFF. The CDR3 nucleotides are TGTGCCAGCAGCTCCGGACTCCGGTACAATGAGCAGTTCTTC.

This clonotype was recorded many times. J is TRBJ2-5 and V is TRBV5-1; 11 bases line up with TRBD2. After removal of 0 bases from V and 5 bases from J, the junction contained 3 bases not matched to a gene. The germline V gene encodes CDR1 SGHRS and CDR2 YFSETQ. The CDR3 totals 15 residues. In DNA form, the CDR3 reads TGCGCCAGCAGCTTGGAACTAGCGGGGGCGGAGACCCAGTACTTC. This translates into CASSLELAGAETQYF.

This clonotype was observed at least ten times. V usage is TRBV6-1 and J usage is TRBJ2-7; D is unclear. The germline V and J ends were trimmed by 3 bases and 3 bases, with 3 bases remaining between them. Germline-derived CDR1 and CDR2 are MNHNS and SASEGT. This CDR3 region has 11 residues. CDR3 loop: CASSDFYEQYF. The DNA for the CDR3 is TGTGCCAGCAGTGACTTCTACGAGCAGTACTTC.

This clonotype was seen a handful of times. The rearrangement joins TRBV11-2 to TRBJ2-4; D might be TRBD1 or TRBD2, each matching 5 bases. Germline assignment: CDR1 SGHAT and CDR2 FQNNGV. The CDR3 contains 16 residues. V lost 5 bases, J lost 0 bases, and 14 bases lay in between. For the CDR3, the DNA is TGTGCCAGCAGCCCGGCGGCTGGGACAGCCAAAAACATTCAGTACTTC. Protein: CASSPAAGTAKNIQYF.

The chain carries TRBV24-1 and TRBJ2-3, with D perhaps matching TRBD1 (6 bases). V was trimmed by 3 bases and J by 2 bases, leaving 14 bases between them. The CDR3 loop spans 16 amino acids. The germline V gene has CDR1 KGHDR and CDR2 SFDVKD. The CDR3: CATSDRAGDLTDTQYF. For the CDR3, the DNA is TGTGCCACCAGTGATCGGGCAGGGGACCTCACAGATACGCAGTATTTT.

The CDR3 sequence: CASSVGWNDIQYF. Written as DNA, the CDR3 is TGTGCCAGCAGCGTCGGATGGAACGACATTCAGTACTTC. The J gene is TRBJ2-4, the V gene TRBV9, with D hard to call. CDR3 size: 13 residues. From germline, CDR1 is SGDLS and CDR2 YYNGEE. Trimming took off 2 bases at V and 8 bases at J, with 11 bases between the two ends. The full variable domain, completed using reference TRBV9 and TRBJ2-4, is DSGVTQTPKHLITATGQRVTLRCSPRSGDLSVYWYQQSLDQGLQFLIQYYNGEERAKGNILERFSAQQFPDLHSELNLSSLELGDSALYFCASSVGWNDIQYFGAGTRLSVL.

The J gene is TRBJ2-5, the V gene TRBV2; D possibly corresponds to TRBD2 (6 bases). The J call may not be correct, given that the DNA end is closer to TRBJ2-1. Germline V lookup: CDR1 SNHLY, CDR2 FYNNEI. CDR3 length equals 12 residues. This chain's CDR3 is CASRGGAFGQFF. The CDR3 DNA is TGTGCCAGCAGGGGCGGGGCCTTCGGGCAGTTCTTC.

This clonotype came up a few times. The rearrangement joins TRBV9 to TRBJ1-2; tentative D call: TRBD1 (5 bases). V shed 3 bases and J shed 5 bases, with 17 bases lying between them. The CDR3 totals 15 residues. CDR1 is SGDLS and CDR2 is YYNGEE in the germline V gene. CDR3 loop: CASSAIGDFGYGYTF. The CDR3, as DNA: TGTGCCAGCAGCGCGATTGGGGACTTCGGGTATGGCTACACCTTC.

CDR3 residues: CASRLLADTQYF. CDR3 in DNA: TGTGCCAGCAGGCTACTAGCAGATACGCAGTATTTT. The chain carries TRBV12-3 or TRBV12-4 and TRBJ2-3, with D perhaps TRBD2 (5 bases). CDR3 length: 12 amino acids. V gave up 6 bases and J gave up 4 bases, with 8 bases separating them.

This clonotype was seen a handful of times. This chain joins TRBV28 and TRBJ1-1, with D perhaps matching TRBD1 (6 bases). Per germline, CDR1 MDHEN and CDR2 SYDVKM. The CDR3 consists of 15 residues. The germline V and J ends were trimmed by 6 bases and 1 base, with 15 bases remaining between them. The DNA for the CDR3 is TGTGCCAGCAGCTTTGGGGGCACTTCGAACACTGAAGCTTTCTTT. Translated: CASSFGGTSNTEAFF.

This clonotype was seen a handful of times. V usage is TRBV6-2 or TRBV6-3 and J usage is TRBJ2-4; tentatively, D is TRBD2 (6 bases). V shed 6 bases and J shed 8 bases, with 17 bases lying between them. The CDR3 is 14 residues long. Germline values: CDR1 MNHEY, CDR2 SVGEGT. CDR3 DNA sequence: TGTGCCAGCAGAGCGGGTGGGGCGCGGGACATTCAGTACTTC. Amino acid sequence: CASRAGGARDIQYF.

This clonotype was seen a few times. The J gene is TRBJ2-5, the V gene TRBV20-1; D unclear. The CDR3 is made up of 13 amino acids. Germline CDR1 DFQATT, CDR2 SNEGSKA (reference sequence). Trimming stripped 0 bases from V and 1 base from J, with 6 bases between. CDR3 DNA: TGCAGTGCTAGAGATCTGGGCCAAGAGACCCAGTACTTC. It specifies CSARDLGQETQYF.

The chain combines TRBV28 with TRBJ2-5, with 8 bases matching TRBD1. The germline gives CDR1 MDHEN, CDR2 SYDVKM. This CDR3 has 15 residues. Germline trimming cut 2 bases from V and 6 bases from J; bases unmatched to any gene: 8. The CDR3, as DNA: TGTGCCAGCAGTTTACCGCAGGGGGCTACGAAGACCCAGTACTTC. This sequence encodes CASSLPQGATKTQYF.

Details on this clonotype: Mismatch with germline at one junction end may stem from a read error. This rearrangement joins TRBV25-1 to TRBJ1-5, with a possible D match to TRBD1 (6 bases). Germline CDR1 and CDR2: MGHDK and SYGVNS. The CDR3 sequence is 15 residues long. CDR3 nucleotides: TGTGCCTGCAGTGGGGGCAGGGAAGGCAATCAGCCCCAGCATTTT. Translated, it gives CACSGGREGNQPQHF.

The CDR3 protein is CASSQGPVREQYF. The CDR3 bases are TGTGCCAGCAGCCAAGGACCAGTCCGGGAGCAGTACTTC. J is TRBJ2-7 and V is TRBV14; no clear D. The CDR3 covers 13 residues. Trimming cost V 1 base and J 7 bases, with 11 bases left between them. Germline V gene lookup returns CDR1 SGHDN and CDR2 FVKESK.

The genes are TRBV20-1 and TRBJ1-1; D gene unclear. The germline CDR1 and CDR2 sequences are DFQATT and SNEGSKA (reference sequence). Trimming took off 6 bases at V and 6 bases at J, with 14 bases between the two ends. The CDR3 totals 12 residues. The CDR3 DNA is TGCAGTGCCGTAACAGCGACCTCTGAAGCTTTCTTT. It is translated as CSAVTATSEAFF.

This sequence joins TRBV12-3 or TRBV12-4 and TRBJ1-2, with 7 bases identical to TRBD1. CDR3 length: 14 amino acids. With 6 bases clipped from V and 5 bases from J, the junction kept 9 bases outside the gene matches. The CDR3 region is CASSQGQSIYGYTF. CDR3 DNA: TGTGCCAGCAGCCAGGGACAGTCGATTTATGGCTACACCTTC.

This clonotype was seen more than once but under ten times. Possible read error: a much larger clone is one base away. This chain uses TRBV5-1 with TRBJ1-2; D uncertain. Per the germline V gene, CDR1 is SGHRS and CDR2 is YFSETQ. Trimming stripped 0 bases from V and 4 bases from J, with 4 bases between. The CDR3 is 12 residues long. CDR3 nucleotide sequence: TGCGCCAGCAGCTTGGCCAGCTATGGCTACACCTTC. Encoded protein: CASSLASYGYTF.

CDR3 sequence (DNA): TGCGCCAGCAGCGGCGGCCACACGAACACTGAAGCTTTCTTT. Protein: CASSGGHTNTEAFF. This chain links TRBV5-1 with TRBJ1-1; D is ambiguous. Trimming took off 4 bases at V and 1 base at J, with 11 bases between the two ends. The CDR3 is made up of 14 amino acids. Germline CDR1 is SGHRS and CDR2 is YFSETQ.

This clonotype was recorded a few times. This rearrangement joins TRBV6-1 to TRBJ2-5; possibly TRBD1 for D (6 bases). The J call is in doubt because the DNA end fits TRBJ2-7 better. The CDR3 totals 15 residues. The germline V gene encodes CDR1 MNHNS and CDR2 SASEGT. CDR3 DNA sequence: TGTGCCAGCAGTGAAGTTTCAGGACAGACCTACGAGCAGTACTTC. It translates to CASSEVSGQTYEQYF.

This chain links TRBV7-2 with TRBJ2-7, with D perhaps matching TRBD2 (6 bases). Trimming left V 5 bases short and J 5 bases short, with 19 bases between. Germline CDR1 and CDR2: SGHTA and FQGNSA. The CDR3 runs to 15 residues. The CDR3 DNA follows: TGTGCCAGCAGCCCAAGGTCCGGGAGTACCCACGAGCAGTACTTC. It translates to CASSPRSGSTHEQYF.